Following are 20 T cell receptor beta chains from one sample sequenced in a study of cytomegalovirus exposure and HLA in healthy donors. The PCR ran on 60 Vbeta and 13 Jbeta primers. Assay used: immunoSEQ multiplex PCR; TCRdb lists only in-frame clones, some missing. Of about 140,000 clones in the sample, more than 75% were seen once. The specimen sequenced was PBMCs. Receptors originate from a man aged 45-60 years in good health and CMV-seronegative.

The rearrangement links TRBV11-2 to TRBJ2-5; 8 bases fit TRBD1. V lost 6 bases to trimming and J lost 1 base; unmatched junction nucleotides: 4. The CDR3 extends over 14 amino acids. Germline V gene data show CDR1 as SGHAT and CDR2 as FQNNGV. The CDR3 is CASRATGAQETQYF. CDR3 sequence (DNA): TGTGCCAGCAGGGCGACAGGGGCCCAAGAGACCCAGTACTTC.

This sequence joins TRBV30 and TRBJ1-2; D is perhaps TRBD1 (6 bases). Trimming removed 3 bases from V and 8 bases from J, with 10 bases in between. Per germline, CDR1 GTSNPN and CDR2 SVGIG (reference sequence). The CDR3 has 11 residues. CDR3 sequence (DNA): TGTGCCTGGAGCAACAGGGTCGGCTACACCTTC. Encoded protein: CAWSNRVGYTF.

V usage is TRBV11-2 and J usage is TRBJ2-7, with D perhaps TRBD2 (6 bases). Germline V gene sequence: CDR1 SGHAT, CDR2 FQNNGV. V lost 5 bases to trimming and J lost 2 bases, with 10 bases between them. This CDR3 has 13 residues. The CDR3 region is CASSPGSPYEQYF. CDR3 bases: TGTGCCAGCAGCCCCGGGAGCCCCTACGAGCAGTACTTC. The variable domain in full, completed from reference TRBV11-2 and TRBJ2-7, reads EAGVAQSPRYKIIEKRQSVAFWCNPISGHATLYWYQQILGQGPKLLIQFQNNGVVDDSQLPKDRFSAERLKGVDSTLKIQPAKLEDSAVYLCASSPGSPYEQYFGPGTRLTVT.

CDR3 in amino acids: CAISDRGFNYGYTF. The CDR3 coding sequence is TGTGCCATCAGTGATCGGGGGTTTAACTATGGCTACACCTTC. The chain joins TRBV10-3 to TRBJ1-2; D may be TRBD1 (5 bases). The germline CDR1 and CDR2 sequences are ENHRY and SYGVKD. Trimming shortened V by 3 bases and J by 1 base, and 9 bases separated the two germline ends. CDR3 length: 14 amino acids.

The chain recombines TRBV18 with TRBJ2-5, with a tentative D call TRBD1 (5 bases). Germline values: CDR1 KGHSH, CDR2 LQKENI. V lost 6 bases and J 3 bases, leaving 11 bases between the germline ends. This CDR3 is built from 13 residues. The CDR3 nucleotides are TGTGCCAGCTCTTTACAAGGGGAAGAGACCCAGTACTTC. The encoded protein is CASSLQGEETQYF.

This clone was recorded a few times. This chain uses TRBV7-3 with TRBJ1-6; a possible D gene is TRBD1 (5 bases). Germline V gene sequence: CDR1 SGHTA, CDR2 FQGTGA. V lost 2 bases and J lost 13, with 18 bases in between. The CDR3 sequence is 15 residues long. The CDR3 bases are TGTGCCAGCAGCTTAGAAGGGGCGCGGGGCTTCCCCCTCCACTTT. Protein product: CASSLEGARGFPLHF.

V gene TRBV5-4 combines with J gene TRBJ2-4; unclear D gene. The V end lost 0 bases, the J end lost 7 bases, and 20 bases lay between the germline ends. The length of the CDR3 is 17 residues. CDR1 is SGHNT, CDR2 YYREEE, per germline (reference sequence). The CDR3 loop is CASSLAGLGSSSNIQYF. The CDR3 region has the DNA TGTGCCAGCAGCTTGGCCGGATTGGGCAGCTCCTCGAACATTCAGTACTTC.

The chain combines TRBV30 with TRBJ1-1, with 9 bases aligning to TRBD1. V dropped 2 bases and J dropped 4; count of bases not matched to a gene: 5. The CDR3 has 14 amino acids. The germline V gene encodes CDR1 GTSNPN and CDR2 SVGIG (reference sequence). The CDR3 region has the DNA TGTGCCTGGAGTACAGGGGGCAAGGTCACTGAAGCTTTCTTT. Translation gives CAWSTGGKVTEAFF.

The chain combines TRBV2 with TRBJ2-7; 13 bases are a match to TRBD2. Per the germline V gene, CDR1 is SNHLY and CDR2 is FYNNEI. The trim removed 4 bases at V and 6 bases at J, leaving 6 bases unmatched. The CDR3 runs to 15 residues. The DNA of the CDR3 is TGTGCCAGCAGTGGCCGGGGACTAGCGGGACGCGAGCAGTACTTC. It is translated as CASSGRGLAGREQYF.

The CDR3 nucleotides are TGTGCCAGCAGCCGTGGACAGGACTATGGCTACACCTTC. It codes for CASSRGQDYGYTF. This chain links TRBV14 with TRBJ1-2, with 7 bases that match TRBD1. In germline, CDR1 is SGHDN, CDR2 FVKESK. With V trimmed by 4 bases and J by 3 bases, 2 bases remained unmatched. This CDR3 has 13 amino acids.

The CDR3 sequence is CSVEGGETQYF. CDR3 coding DNA: TGCAGCGTTGAGGGGGGTGAGACCCAGTACTTC. The chain uses TRBV29-1 and TRBJ2-5, with D tentatively TRBD2 (6 bases). Germline CDR1 reads SQVTM; CDR2 reads ANQGSEA. V was trimmed by 3 bases and J by 5 bases, leaving 7 bases between them. The CDR3 is 11 amino acids.

A single count supports this clone. The rearrangement links TRBV27 to TRBJ2-5; 10 nucleotides agree with TRBD1. V trimming: 5 bases; J trimming: 1 base; junction bases outside the gene matches: 4. The CDR3 length is 15 residues. The V gene's germline CDR1 is MNHEY and CDR2 SMNVEV (reference sequence). CDR3 amino acids: CASSQRTGGQETQYF. In DNA, the CDR3 is TGTGCCAGCAGTCAAAGGACAGGGGGCCAAGAGACCCAGTACTTC.

The chain's CDR3 is CASRAAGTGAHQPQHF. Here the CDR3 DNA reads TGCGCCAGCAGGGCGGCGGGGACAGGGGCTCATCAGCCCCAGCATTTT. The rearrangement uses TRBV10-2 and TRBJ1-5; TRBD1 aligns across 10 bases. CDR3 length equals 16 residues. Trimming cost V 6 bases and J 5 bases; bases outside gene matches: 10. Germline loops: CDR1 WSHSY, CDR2 SAAADI.

This chain joins TRBV6-1 and TRBJ1-5; 8 bases are a match to TRBD1. This CDR3 has 14 residues. V lost 6 bases and J lost 4; bases outside the gene matches: 5. Germline V lookup: CDR1 MNHNS, CDR2 SASEGT. CDR3 DNA sequence: TGTGCCAGCAGCGGACAGGGCTATAATCAGCCCCAGCATTTT. Translation gives CASSGQGYNQPQHF.

The chain recombines TRBV2 with TRBJ2-7, with D tentatively TRBD1 (5 bases). Germline V gives CDR1 SNHLY, CDR2 FYNNEI. Trimming pared 4 bases from V and 6 bases from J, leaving 10 bases between. The CDR3 totals 12 residues. CDR3 loop: CASSAVRVEQYF. In DNA, the CDR3 is TGTGCCAGCAGTGCGGTCAGGGTCGAGCAGTACTTC. The variable domain in full, with the rest retrieved from reference TRBV2 and TRBJ2-7, is EPEVTQTPSHQVTQMGQEVILRCVPISNHLYFYWYRQILGQKVEFLVSFYNNEISEKSEIFDDQFSVERPDGSNFTLKIRSTKLEDSAMYFCASSAVRVEQYFGPGTRLTVT.

The V and J genes are TRBV5-1 and TRBJ2-5; weak D call: TRBD1 (5 bases). This CDR3 comprises 15 residues. The ends were cut back, 0 bases at V and 5 bases at J, with 14 bases in the middle. Germline-derived CDR1 and CDR2 are SGHRS and YFSETQ. CDR3 bases: TGCGCCAGCAGCTTGGAGGACACCACATCGGAGACCCAGTACTTC. Translated, it gives CASSLEDTTSETQYF.

J is TRBJ2-5 and V is TRBV9, with D perhaps matching TRBD1 (6 bases). The CDR3 has 15 residues. Deletions cut 2 bases from V and 0 bases from J, with 11 bases between. Germline lookup yields CDR1 SGDLS and CDR2 YYNGEE. The CDR3 loop is CASSVGQPHQETQYF. CDR3 nucleotide sequence: TGTGCCAGCAGCGTTGGACAGCCCCACCAAGAGACCCAGTACTTC.

V is TRBV7-2 and J is TRBJ1-2; no reliable D call. The CDR3 covers 11 residues. Germline V gene data show CDR1 as SGHTA and CDR2 as FQGNSA. Trimming stripped 5 bases from V and 13 bases from J, with 14 bases between. As DNA, the CDR3 is TGTGCCAGCAGCCAAGAGCGGATCTCCACCTTC. Its protein product is CASSQERISTF.

The V gene is TRBV19, the J gene TRBJ2-5; 9 bases match TRBD2. The CDR3 contains 15 residues. CDR1 is LNHDA and CDR2 is SQIVND in the germline V gene (reference sequence). J lost 4 bases, V lost 9 bases, and 12 bases had no gene match. This chain's CDR3 is CASGRGGGAVETQYF. For the CDR3, the DNA is TGTGCCAGCGGGCGGGGCGGGGGGGCGGTAGAGACCCAGTACTTC.

About this clone: An end of the junction does not agree with germline; a read error may underlie this. This sequence joins TRBV19 and TRBJ1-6; tentatively, D is TRBD1 (5 bases). The CDR3 sequence is 17 residues long. The germline V gene encodes CDR1 LNHDA and CDR2 SQIVND (reference sequence). The CDR3 protein is CASSIAARERSSSSLHF. The CDR3 DNA reads as TGTGCCAGTAGTATAGCGGCCAGGGAACGATCGAGTTCATCCCTCCACTTT.